This T cell receptor beta chain comes out of a study of shared clonotypes between healthy human individuals. Across the whole study: With ages of 18 to 49, the donors were a couple of women and three men.

For this clone: Its cognate antigen is unknown. A read error is possible here, since a much larger clone lies one base away.

Study-level results: It was observed that 5% to 6% of naive CD4 clonotypes were shared across several donors.

Trimming cost V 6 bases and J 2 bases, with 7 bases left between them. CDR1 is SGHAT, CDR2 FQNNGV, per germline. The CDR3 has 12 amino acids. Samples underwent the assay at deep level. Profiled with immunoSEQ multiplex PCR; TCRdb holds only in-frame clones, not every one. The sample holds some 1,100,000 clones, around 78% seen once. The chain has TRBV11-2 and TRBJ1-2; D is ambiguous. The sequence was collected from a man aged 18 to 30 in good health. Some clones in this sample may be carry-over from other donors' samples. Input material: memory CD4+ T cells from PBMCs. The subset: CD45RA-negative fraction. The CDR3 coding sequence is TGTGCCAGCAGTGGGCAGAACTATGGCTACACCTTC. Translation: CASSGQNYGYTF.